Below are 25 T cell receptor beta chains sequenced from a single sample in a study of cytomegalovirus exposure and HLA in healthy donors. The PCR contained 60 Vbeta and 13 Jbeta primers. The data were produced by immunoSEQ multiplex PCR, yet TCRdb's version contains in-frame clones alone and is incomplete. Altogether 150,000 to 200,000 clones are present, around 82% being singletons, with the ten largest covering 0.38%. Input material: PBMCs. The receptors shown here come from a boy aged 2 to 10 in good health and CMV-seronegative.

The V and J genes are TRBV27 and TRBJ1-1; tentatively, D is TRBD1 (6 bases). This CDR3 contains 15 residues. Germline lookup yields CDR1 MNHEY and CDR2 SMNVEV (reference sequence). The germline V and J ends were trimmed by 5 bases and 2 bases, with 15 bases remaining between them. The CDR3 DNA is TGTGCCAGCAGTCCCACCCAGACAGGAAACACTGAAGCTTTCTTT. This sequence encodes CASSPTQTGNTEAFF.

The chain combines TRBV19 with TRBJ1-2, with 7 positions matching TRBD1. V shed 7 bases, J shed 2 bases, and the junction held 10 bases outside the gene matches. Germline assignment: CDR1 LNHDA and CDR2 SQIVND (reference sequence). The CDR3 length is 15 residues. CDR3 nucleotide sequence: TGTGCCAGTACCGCAGGAAGCAGGGGGAACTATGGCTACACCTTC. Its translation is CASTAGSRGNYGYTF.

In its sample, this clone was seen a few times. The rearrangement joins TRBV6-5 to TRBJ2-7; 7 bases are a match to TRBD1. V shed 2 bases and J 3 bases; nucleotides not matched to a gene: 10. This CDR3 region has 16 residues. Germline CDR1 MNHEY, CDR2 SVGAGI. The CDR3 spells CASSYGLTGTIYEQYF. CDR3 nucleotide sequence: TGTGCCAGCAGTTACGGTTTGACAGGGACAATCTACGAGCAGTACTTC.

The genes are TRBV6-1 and TRBJ1-5, with TRBD1 identical over 12 bases. CDR3 length equals 15 residues. Germline assignment: CDR1 MNHNS and CDR2 SASEGT. Trimming removed 4 bases from V and 7 bases from J; junction bases left unmatched: 5. CDR3 protein: CASSVGTGGGQPQHF. Here the CDR3 DNA reads TGTGCCAGCAGTGTGGGGACAGGGGGCGGACAGCCCCAGCATTTT.

V and J are TRBV11-2 and TRBJ1-1, with D possibly matching TRBD1 (6 bases). CDR1 and CDR2 (germline): SGHAT, FQNNGV. Deletions cut 5 bases from V and 2 bases from J, with 15 bases between. CDR3 length: 15 amino acids. The CDR3 DNA reads TGTGCCAGCAGCCCAGGGGCTTTAAGAAACACTGAAGCTTTCTTT. Translation gives CASSPGALRNTEAFF.

The rearrangement joins TRBV6-6 to TRBJ1-1, with 8 bases matching TRBD1. J lost 1 base, V lost 8 bases, and 12 bases had no gene match. This CDR3 is 16 amino acids long. The V gene's germline CDR1 is MNHNY and CDR2 SVGAGI (reference sequence). The CDR3 bases are TGTGCCAGCTATCCCAGGGGGCTAAGATCGAACACTGAAGCTTTCTTT. Translation gives CASYPRGLRSNTEAFF.

The J gene is TRBJ1-4, the V gene TRBV5-1, with 7 bases that match TRBD1. V dropped 3 bases and J dropped 7; count of bases not matched to a gene: 6. The length of the CDR3 is 14 residues. Germline V CDR1 and CDR2: SGHRS, YFSETQ. CDR3 residues: CASSSRQGGEKLFF. In DNA, the CDR3 is TGCGCCAGCAGCTCCCGACAGGGCGGTGAAAAACTGTTTTTT.

This chain links TRBV5-1 with TRBJ2-2; 8 bases match TRBD2. J lost 7 bases, V lost 3 bases, and 11 bases had no gene match. Germline assignment: CDR1 SGHRS and CDR2 YFSETQ. This CDR3 has 16 residues. The CDR3 nucleotides are TGCGCCAGCAGCTCTACTAGCGGAAGAAGGGACGGGGAGCTGTTTTTT. Translated, it gives CASSSTSGRRDGELFF.

The chain has TRBV10-3 and TRBJ1-4; D might be TRBD1 (5 bases). With 4 bases removed from V and 8 bases from J, the gap between germline ends came to 11 bases. Germline CDR1 reads ENHRY; CDR2 reads SYGVKD. The CDR3 is made up of 13 amino acids. The CDR3 sequence: CAISVTRGEKLFF. The CDR3 nucleotides read TGTGCCATCAGTGTGACACGGGGGGAAAAACTGTTTTTT.

This clone was observed a single time. The chain recombines TRBV4-1 with TRBJ2-3; possible D gene TRBD2, 5 bases. This CDR3 is 16 amino acids long. Germline V CDR1 and CDR2: MGHRA, YSYEKL. Trimming removed 1 base from V and 0 bases from J, with 11 bases in between. Here the CDR3 reads CASSQVDRGSTDTQYF. Here the CDR3 DNA reads TGCGCCAGCAGCCAAGTGGATCGGGGTAGCACAGATACGCAGTATTTT.

Here the CDR3 DNA reads TGTGCCAGCGTACCCACTCTCCAAGGGGATAACGAGCAGTACTTC. This sequence encodes CASVPTLQGDNEQYF. The chain joins TRBV7-2 to TRBJ2-7, with a possible D match to TRBD1 (5 bases). The germline V and J ends were trimmed by 8 bases and 5 bases, with 22 bases remaining between them. The CDR3 covers 15 residues. Per the germline V gene, CDR1 is SGHTA and CDR2 is FQGNSA. The full variable domain, rest sourced from reference TRBV7-2 and TRBJ2-7, is GAGVSQSPSNKVTEKGKDVELRCDPISGHTALYWYRQSLGQGLEFLIYFQGNSAPDKSGLPSDRFSAERTGGSVSTLTIQRTQQEDSAVYLCASVPTLQGDNEQYFGPGTRLTVT.

The chain joins TRBV5-1 to TRBJ2-5; D is unclear. Looked up from germline, CDR1 is SGHRS and CDR2 is YFSETQ. The CDR3 extends over 16 amino acids. Deletions cut 4 bases from V and 5 bases from J, with 21 bases between. The CDR3 nucleotides read TGCGCCAGCAGCAAGAGCGTAGGATCCCAGTGGGAGACCCAGTACTTC. It yields the protein CASSKSVGSQWETQYF.

This sequence joins TRBV19 and TRBJ2-1; 10 bases fit TRBD2. Germline values: CDR1 LNHDA, CDR2 SQIVND (reference sequence). The CDR3 covers 14 residues. V lost 6 bases to trimming and J lost 6 bases; unmatched junction nucleotides: 5. CDR3 sequence reads: CASRRLAGGNEQFF. CDR3 in DNA: TGTGCCAGTAGGCGACTAGCGGGTGGCAATGAGCAGTTCTTC.

The chain combines TRBV19 with TRBJ2-5, with D perhaps matching TRBD1 (6 bases). Trimming shortened V by 4 bases and J by 1 base, and 10 bases separated the two germline ends. The CDR3 loop spans 14 amino acids. Per the germline V gene, CDR1 is LNHDA and CDR2 is SQIVND (reference sequence). The CDR3 bases are TGTGCCAGTAGTACGTCCAGGGGCCAAGAGACCCAGTACTTC. This encodes CASSTSRGQETQYF. The full variable domain, rest sourced from reference TRBV19 and TRBJ2-5, is DGGITQSPKYLFRKEGQNVTLSCEQNLNHDAMYWYRQDPGQGLRLIYYSQIVNDFQKGDIAEGYSVSREKKESFPLTVTSAQKNPTAFYLCASSTSRGQETQYFGPGTRLLVL.

The chain recombines TRBV5-1 with TRBJ2-7; TRBD1 aligns across 10 bases. Trimming at V came to 3 bases and at J to 5 bases, leaving 5 bases not matched to a gene. This CDR3 has 14 residues. Germline loops: CDR1 SGHRS, CDR2 YFSETQ. Written as DNA, the CDR3 is TGCGCCAGCAGCTGGGGACAGGGGTTCGACGAGCAGTACTTC. This encodes CASSWGQGFDEQYF.

CDR3 protein: CASSSVQGLPYEQYF. The CDR3 coding sequence is TGTGCCAGTAGTTCCGTCCAGGGGTTGCCCTACGAGCAGTACTTC. This sequence joins TRBV19 and TRBJ2-7; D is possibly TRBD1 (6 bases). The ends were cut back, 5 bases at V and 2 bases at J, with 16 bases in the middle. The CDR3 covers 15 residues. CDR1 and CDR2 from the germline V gene are LNHDA and SQIVND (reference sequence).

The rearrangement uses TRBV10-1 and TRBJ2-1, with TRBD2 matching 7 bases. This CDR3 is 18 amino acids long. Germline loops: CDR1 WNHNN, CDR2 SYGVQD (reference sequence). V lost 2 bases to trimming and J lost 5 bases; unmatched junction nucleotides: 15. Here the CDR3 reads CASSEVVTAGISDNEQFF. DNA of the CDR3: TGCGCCAGCAGTGAGGTAGTGACAGCGGGGATCTCAGACAATGAGCAGTTCTTC.

The chain employs TRBV5-1 and TRBJ2-7, with D possibly being TRBD2 (6 bases). V lost 1 base to trimming and J lost 6 bases, with 11 bases between them. Germline assignment: CDR1 SGHRS and CDR2 YFSETQ. There are 13 residues in the CDR3. Here the CDR3 DNA reads TGCGCCAGCAGCTTGTACGGGACTCCCGAGCAGTACTTC. It is translated as CASSLYGTPEQYF.

The rearrangement joins TRBV5-8 to TRBJ2-7, with D possibly TRBD2 on 5 matching bases. Germline lookup yields CDR1 SGHTS and CDR2 YDEGEE. The V and J ends lost 0 bases and 0 bases respectively, with 13 bases between them. The CDR3 runs 16 residues. The CDR3 protein is CASSLGLDSHSYEQYF. CDR3 DNA sequence: TGTGCCAGCAGCTTGGGGTTGGACTCCCACTCCTACGAGCAGTACTTC.

The chain has TRBV11-3 and TRBJ2-2, with 8 nucleotides matching TRBD1. The ends lost 5 bases at V and 3 bases at J; junction bases unmatched: 8. CDR3 length: 16 residues. Germline V gene sequence: CDR1 SGHNT, CDR2 YENEEA. CDR3 residues: CASSPRDRSYTGELFF. The CDR3 DNA is TGTGCCAGCAGCCCGCGGGACAGGTCATACACCGGGGAGCTGTTTTTT.

This chain connects TRBV5-6 to TRBJ2-3; D ambiguous. Trimming took 3 bases from V and 2 from J, leaving 10 bases between them. CDR3 length equals 14 residues. Germline V gene data show CDR1 as SGHDT and CDR2 as YYEEEE. CDR3 region: CASSSYESTDTQYF. The CDR3 DNA reads TGTGCCAGCAGCTCCTATGAGTCCACAGATACGCAGTATTTT. The full variable domain, its missing parts supplied by reference TRBV5-6 and TRBJ2-3, is DAGVTQSPTHLIKTRGQQVTLRCSPKSGHDTVSWYQQALGQGPQFIFQYYEEEERQRGNFPDRFSGHQFPNYSSELNVNALLLGDSALYLCASSSYESTDTQYFGPGTRLTVL.

The chain uses TRBV5-4 and TRBJ2-2, with TRBD2 identical over 13 bases. In germline, CDR1 is SGHNT, CDR2 YYREEE (reference sequence). The V gene end was trimmed by 4 bases and the J gene end by 7 bases; junction bases not matched to a gene: 7. The CDR3 covers 16 residues. CDR3 coding DNA: TGTGCCAGCAGCCTAGGACTAGCGGGAGTTGGCGGGGAGCTGTTTTTT. Translated, it gives CASSLGLAGVGGELFF.

This chain joins TRBV7-6 and TRBJ2-1; maybe TRBD2 (6 bases). The germline CDR1 and CDR2 sequences are SGHVS and FNYEAQ. V was cut by 0 bases and J by 3 bases, with 9 bases left in between. This CDR3 spans 15 amino acids. CDR3: CASSLAGGIYNEQFF. CDR3 nucleotide sequence: TGTGCCAGCAGCTTAGCGGGGGGAATCTACAATGAGCAGTTCTTC.

This chain connects TRBV30 to TRBJ2-1; the D is unclear. Trimming removed 0 bases from V and 2 bases from J, with 8 bases in between. CDR3 size: 14 residues. In germline, CDR1 is GTSNPN, CDR2 SVGIG (reference sequence). The CDR3 bases are TGTGCCTGGAGTGTACAACCCACCTACAATGAGCAGTTCTTC. Its protein is CAWSVQPTYNEQFF.

The sample holds one count of this clone. The rearrangement uses TRBV10-3 and TRBJ1-1; the D is unclear. The CDR3 is made up of 14 amino acids. V was pared by 10 bases and J by 1 base, with 16 bases between. Germline-derived CDR1 and CDR2 are ENHRY and SYGVKD. The CDR3 DNA is TGTGCCACCGAAGGAGGTCCAGGGAACACTGAAGCTTTCTTT. This sequence encodes CATEGGPGNTEAFF.